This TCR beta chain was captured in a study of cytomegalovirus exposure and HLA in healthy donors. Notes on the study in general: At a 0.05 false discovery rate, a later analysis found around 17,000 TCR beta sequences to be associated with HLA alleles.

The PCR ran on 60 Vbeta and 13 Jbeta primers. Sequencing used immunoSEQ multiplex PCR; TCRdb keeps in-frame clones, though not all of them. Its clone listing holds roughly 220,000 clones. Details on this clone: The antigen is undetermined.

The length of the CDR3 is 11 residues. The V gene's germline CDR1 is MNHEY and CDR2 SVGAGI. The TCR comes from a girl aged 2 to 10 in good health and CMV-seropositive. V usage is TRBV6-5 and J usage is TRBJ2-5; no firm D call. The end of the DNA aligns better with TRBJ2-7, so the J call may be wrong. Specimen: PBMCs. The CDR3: CASSLNYEQYF. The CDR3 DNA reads TGTGCCAGCAGCCTGAACTACGAGCAGTACTTC.